Reported below is one T cell receptor (beta chain). The data were obtained in a study of blood T cell repertoires in COVID-19. Study information: PBMCs, B-cell-depleted T cells, or T cells provided the cDNA or gDNA that made up the material.

Sequencing was performed with immunoSEQ multiplex PCR; in TCRdb, only in-frame clones are kept and a portion is missing. This sample yields about 20,000 clones, of which around 83% are seen a single time; approximately 11% belongs to the top ten. The germline CDR1 and CDR2 sequences are SGHRS and YFSETQ. V shed 3 bases, J shed 5 bases, and the junction held 5 bases outside the gene matches. This CDR3 contains 15 residues. The chain recombines TRBV5-1 with TRBJ2-2; the match to TRBD1 covers 9 bases. Sequenced material: peripheral blood. This TCR was sampled from a human donor in a cohort sampled during active COVID-19. CDR3 sequence (DNA): TGCGCCAGCAGCTCCGGACAGGGGAGGACCGGGGAGCTGTTTTTT. Translation: CASSSGQGRTGELFF.